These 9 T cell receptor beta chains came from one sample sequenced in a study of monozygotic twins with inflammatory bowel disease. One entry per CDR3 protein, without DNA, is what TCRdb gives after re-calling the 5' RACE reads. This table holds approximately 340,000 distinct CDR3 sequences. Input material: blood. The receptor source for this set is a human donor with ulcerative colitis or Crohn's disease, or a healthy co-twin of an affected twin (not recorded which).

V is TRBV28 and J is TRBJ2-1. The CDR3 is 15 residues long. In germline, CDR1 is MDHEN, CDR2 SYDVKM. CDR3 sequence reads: CASSHGGPTYNEQFF.

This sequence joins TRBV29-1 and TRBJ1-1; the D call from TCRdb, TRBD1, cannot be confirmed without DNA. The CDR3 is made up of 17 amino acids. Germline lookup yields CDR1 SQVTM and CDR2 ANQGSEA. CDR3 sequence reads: CSAHPLGQGAMNTEAFF.

This chain's CDR3 is CASSQASSGGLDEQFF. V and J are TRBV3-1 and TRBJ2-1; TCRdb outputs TRBD2, but without DNA this stays unchecked. The CDR3 sequence is 16 residues long. Per the germline V gene, CDR1 is LGHDT and CDR2 is YNNKEL (reference sequence).

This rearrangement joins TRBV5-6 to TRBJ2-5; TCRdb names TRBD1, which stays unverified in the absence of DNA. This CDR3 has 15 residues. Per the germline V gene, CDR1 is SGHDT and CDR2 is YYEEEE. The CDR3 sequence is CASSLGLPTPRAQYF. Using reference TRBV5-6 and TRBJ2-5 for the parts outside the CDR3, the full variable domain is DAGVTQSPTHLIKTRGQQVTLRCSPKSGHDTVSWYQQALGQGPQFIFQYYEEEERQRGNFPDRFSGHQFPNYSSELNVNALLLGDSALYLCASSLGLPTPRAQYFGPGTRLLVL.

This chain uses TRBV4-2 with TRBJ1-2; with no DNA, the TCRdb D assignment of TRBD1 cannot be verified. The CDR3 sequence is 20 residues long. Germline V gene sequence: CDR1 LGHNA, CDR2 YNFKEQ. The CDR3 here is CASSLLDGPLSHPYPYGYTF.

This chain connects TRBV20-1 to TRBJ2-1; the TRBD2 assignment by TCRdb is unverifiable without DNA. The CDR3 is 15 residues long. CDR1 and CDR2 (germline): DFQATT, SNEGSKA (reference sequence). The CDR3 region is CSAISGGVSYNEQFF.

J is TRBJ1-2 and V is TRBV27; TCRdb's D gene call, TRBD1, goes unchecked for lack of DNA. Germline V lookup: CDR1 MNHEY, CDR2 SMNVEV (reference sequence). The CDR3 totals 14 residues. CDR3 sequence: CASSLSLGVGGYTF.

The CDR3: CASSDGGTMLETQYF. This rearrangement joins TRBV2 to TRBJ2-5; the D call from TCRdb, TRBD1, cannot be confirmed without DNA. Germline-derived CDR1 and CDR2 are SNHLY and FYNNEI. The CDR3 is 15 residues long.

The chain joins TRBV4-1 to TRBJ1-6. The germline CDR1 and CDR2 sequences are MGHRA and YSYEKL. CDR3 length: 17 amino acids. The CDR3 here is CASSQAGIGSYNSPLHF.